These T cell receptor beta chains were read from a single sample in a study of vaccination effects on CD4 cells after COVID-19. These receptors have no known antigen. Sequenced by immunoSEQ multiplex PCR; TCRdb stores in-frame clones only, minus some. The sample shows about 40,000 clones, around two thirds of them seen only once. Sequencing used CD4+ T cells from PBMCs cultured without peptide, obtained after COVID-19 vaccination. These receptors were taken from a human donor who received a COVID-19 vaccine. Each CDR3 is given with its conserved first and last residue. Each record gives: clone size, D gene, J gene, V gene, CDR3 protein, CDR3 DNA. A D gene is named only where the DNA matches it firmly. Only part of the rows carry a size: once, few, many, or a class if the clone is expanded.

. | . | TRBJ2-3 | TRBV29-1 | CSVDPSSTDTQYF | TGCAGCGTTGATCCCAGTAGCACAGATACGCAGTATTTT
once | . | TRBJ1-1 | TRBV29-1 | CSVGTGNTEAFF | TGCAGCGTTGGCACAGGGAACACTGAAGCTTTCTTT
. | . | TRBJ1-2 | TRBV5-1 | CASSETEDYGYTF | TGCGCCAGCAGCGAAACAGAGGATTATGGCTACACCTTC
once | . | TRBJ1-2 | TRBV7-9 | CASSLQGDYGYTF | TGTGCCAGCAGCTTACAGGGAGACTATGGCTACACCTTC
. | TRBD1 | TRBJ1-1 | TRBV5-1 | CASSPPGQINTEAFF | TGCGCCAGCAGCCCTCCGGGACAGATAAACACTGAAGCTTTCTTT
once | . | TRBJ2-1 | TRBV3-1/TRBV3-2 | CASSQDQYNEQFF | TGTGCCAGCAGCCAAGACCAGTACAATGAGCAGTTCTTC
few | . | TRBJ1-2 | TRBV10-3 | CAISDRTGREGYTF | TGTGCCATCAGTGACCGAACAGGGAGGGAGGGCTACACCTTC
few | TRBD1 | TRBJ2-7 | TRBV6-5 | CASSYSGTGSWEQYF | TGTGCCAGCAGTTACTCTGGGACAGGGTCTTGGGAGCAGTACTTC
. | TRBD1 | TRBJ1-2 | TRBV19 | CASSGDRGLYGYTF | TGTGCCAGTAGTGGGGACAGGGGACTCTATGGCTACACCTTC
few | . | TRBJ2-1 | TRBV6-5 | CASRGAGVYNEQFF | TGTGCCAGCCGCGGCGCGGGTGTTTACAATGAGCAGTTCTTC
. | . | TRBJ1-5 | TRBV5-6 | CASSLGARINLNQPQHF | TGTGCCAGCAGCTTGGGGGCCAGGATAAACCTCAATCAGCCCCAGCATTTT
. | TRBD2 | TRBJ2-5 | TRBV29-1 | CSVVLLAPQETQYF | TGCAGCGTTGTTCTACTAGCGCCACAAGAGACCCAGTACTTC
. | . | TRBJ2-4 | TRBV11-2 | CASSQGLAKNIQYF | TGTGCCAGCAGCCAGGGCCTAGCCAAAAACATTCAGTACTTC
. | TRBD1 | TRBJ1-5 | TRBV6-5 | CASSSGDSFNQPQHF | TGTGCCAGCAGTTCTGGGGACAGCTTTAATCAGCCCCAGCATTTT
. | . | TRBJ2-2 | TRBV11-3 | CASSGLGGNTGELFF | TGTGCCAGCAGCGGCCTTGGGGGGAACACCGGGGAGCTGTTTTTT
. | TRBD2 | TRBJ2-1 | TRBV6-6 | CASRTIAGGLGRQFF | TGTGCCAGCAGGACGATAGCGGGGGGGCTGGGGCGGCAGTTCTTC
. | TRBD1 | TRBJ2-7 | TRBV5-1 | CASSFWDRGDSSYEQYF | TGCGCCAGCAGCTTTTGGGACAGGGGGGATAGCTCCTACGAGCAGTACTTC
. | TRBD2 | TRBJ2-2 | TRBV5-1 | CASSLETRGSTGELFF | TGCGCCAGCAGCTTGGAGACTCGCGGGAGCACCGGGGAGCTGTTTTTT
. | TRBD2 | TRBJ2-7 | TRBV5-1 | CASSLGLAGTYEQYF | TGCGCCAGCAGCTTGGGACTAGCGGGCACCTACGAGCAGTACTTC
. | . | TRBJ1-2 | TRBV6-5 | CASSYSINYGYTF | TGTGCCAGCAGTTACTCCATTAACTATGGCTACACCTTC
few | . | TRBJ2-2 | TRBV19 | CASSANVNTGELFF | TGTGCCAGTAGTGCCAATGTAAACACCGGGGAGCTGTTTTTT
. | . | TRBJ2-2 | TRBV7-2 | CASSLGRGRGTGELFF | TGTGCCAGCAGCTTAGGCCGGGGGCGCGGTACCGGGGAGCTGTTTTTT
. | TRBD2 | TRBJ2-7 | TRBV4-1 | CASRPGLAGRNEQYF | TGCGCCAGCAGACCCGGACTAGCGGGACGGAACGAGCAGTACTTC
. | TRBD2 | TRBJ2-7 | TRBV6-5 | CASSMLAGEKQYF | TGTGCCAGCAGTATGCTAGCGGGAGAGAAGCAGTACTTC
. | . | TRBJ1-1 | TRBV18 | CASSLQGEYTEAFF | TGTGCCAGCTCACTACAGGGAGAGTACACTGAAGCTTTCTTT
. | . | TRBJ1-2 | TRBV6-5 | CASSSSPGLTGYTF | TGTGCCAGCAGTTCTTCTCCGGGACTTACTGGCTACACCTTC
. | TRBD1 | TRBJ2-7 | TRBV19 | CASSGRQGYEQYF | TGTGCCAGTAGTGGAAGACAGGGCTACGAGCAGTACTTC